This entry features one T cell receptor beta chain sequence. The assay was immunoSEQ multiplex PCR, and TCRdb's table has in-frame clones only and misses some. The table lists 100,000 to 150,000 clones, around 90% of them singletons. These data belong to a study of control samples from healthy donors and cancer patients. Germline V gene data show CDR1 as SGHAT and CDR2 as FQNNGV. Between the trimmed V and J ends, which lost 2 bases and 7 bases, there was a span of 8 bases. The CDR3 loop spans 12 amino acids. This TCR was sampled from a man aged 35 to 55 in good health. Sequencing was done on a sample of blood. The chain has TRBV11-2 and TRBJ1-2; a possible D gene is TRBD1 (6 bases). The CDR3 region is CASSLRGLGYTF. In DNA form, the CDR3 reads TGTGCCAGCAGCTTACGGGGGCTTGGCTACACCTTC.